This passage covers 19 T cell receptor beta chains from one sample sequenced in a study of blood T cell repertoires in COVID-19. Method: immunoSEQ multiplex PCR; TCRdb's copy keeps in-frame clones and lacks some. The data contain over 130,000 clones, roughly 85% of them seen just once; the ten biggest clones take up around 2.9%. The sample comprised peripheral blood. Every receptor here comes from a man in his forties or fifties with acute or convalescent COVID-19.

The chain combines TRBV3-1 (or the pseudogene TRBV3-2) with TRBJ2-2; D might be TRBD2 (5 bases). V was shortened by 1 base and J by 1 base, with 10 bases between the two germline ends. The germline CDR1 and CDR2 sequences are LGHDT and YNNKEL (reference sequence). This CDR3 has 16 amino acids. CDR3 in DNA: TGTGCCAGCAGCCAAGGGAGGTCACAGAACACCGGGGAGCTGTTTTTT. It is translated as CASSQGRSQNTGELFF.

This clone has more than one count but fewer than ten. This chain uses TRBV5-6 with TRBJ1-1, with D possibly matching TRBD1 (6 bases). The CDR3 contains 14 residues. Germline V gene sequence: CDR1 SGHDT, CDR2 YYEEEE. V was shortened by 2 bases and J by 7 bases, with 15 bases between the two germline ends. CDR3 protein: CASSLWGRRNEAFF. As DNA, the CDR3 is TGTGCCAGCAGCTTATGGGGGCGCCGGAATGAAGCTTTCTTT.

V usage is TRBV7-9 and J usage is TRBJ1-2; D is possibly TRBD1 (6 bases). Trimming stripped 7 bases from V and 6 bases from J, with 27 bases between. CDR3 length: 17 residues. The V gene's germline CDR1 is SEHNR and CDR2 FQNEAQ (reference sequence). For the CDR3, the DNA is TGTGCCAGCATCCCAAATCCCATAGCTGGGGGCGCACATGGCTACACCTTC. It yields the protein CASIPNPIAGGAHGYTF.

This sequence joins TRBV7-2 and TRBJ1-1; D remains ambiguous. Germline V gene lookup returns CDR1 SGHTA and CDR2 FQGNSA. The CDR3 is 14 amino acids. V lost 6 bases and J lost 0, with 11 bases in between. The CDR3 region has the DNA TGTGCCAGCAGTTTTTTCGGGGTGAACACTGAAGCTTTCTTT. This encodes CASSFFGVNTEAFF.

The CDR3 loop is CASTPRPTYNEQFF. The CDR3 bases are TGTGCCAGCACCCCCAGGCCAACATACAATGAGCAGTTCTTC. V gene TRBV5-8 combines with J gene TRBJ2-1; D not certain. This CDR3 comprises 14 residues. Germline CDR1 is SGHTS and CDR2 is YDEGEE. Trimming stripped 6 bases from V and 4 bases from J, with 14 bases between.

This clone came up a few times. CDR3 amino acids: CASSLGRDGYTF. CDR3 in DNA: TGTGCCAGCAGCTTAGGGAGGGACGGCTACACCTTC. The chain links TRBV11-2 to TRBJ1-2; tentative D call: TRBD1 (5 bases). The V and J ends lost 1 base and 8 bases respectively, with 8 bases between them. Germline V lookup: CDR1 SGHAT, CDR2 FQNNGV. This CDR3 has 12 amino acids. Variable domain in full (rest from reference TRBV11-2 and TRBJ1-2): EAGVAQSPRYKIIEKRQSVAFWCNPISGHATLYWYQQILGQGPKLLIQFQNNGVVDDSQLPKDRFSAERLKGVDSTLKIQPAKLEDSAVYLCASSLGRDGYTFGSGTRLTVV.

In this sample, this clone turned up once. This rearrangement joins TRBV5-1 to TRBJ2-5; 7 bases agree with TRBD1. The CDR3 is made up of 16 amino acids. Germline-derived CDR1 and CDR2 are SGHRS and YFSETQ. Trimming at V came to 4 bases and at J to 0 bases, leaving 9 bases not matched to a gene. The CDR3 DNA is TGCGCCAGCAGCACGTTCGGACAGGAGTACCAAGAGACCCAGTACTTC. Its translation is CASSTFGQEYQETQYF.

The chain uses TRBV11-3 and TRBJ2-1, with 7 bases that match TRBD2. CDR1 SGHNT and CDR2 YENEEA come from the germline V gene. This CDR3 has 17 residues. Losses at the gene ends were 5 bases for V and 4 bases for J; bases not matched to a gene: 14. CDR3 loop: CASSPPMTAGAYNEQFF. The CDR3 DNA reads as TGTGCCAGCAGCCCACCAATGACGGCGGGAGCGTACAATGAGCAGTTCTTC.

The chain couples TRBV5-4 to TRBJ1-2; possibly TRBD1 for D (5 bases). The CDR3 contains 14 residues. Germline lookup yields CDR1 SGHNT and CDR2 YYREEE (reference sequence). With 4 bases removed from V and 4 bases from J, the gap between germline ends came to 14 bases. CDR3 nucleotide sequence: TGTGCCAGCAGCCCGGCCCAGGGCGGCTATGGCTACACCTTC. It specifies CASSPAQGGYGYTF.

This sequence joins TRBV4-2 and TRBJ2-5; maybe TRBD1 (6 bases). The CDR3 contains 14 residues. Germline assignment: CDR1 LGHNA and CDR2 YNFKEQ. V dropped 4 bases and J dropped 2 bases, with 11 bases sitting between them. CDR3 nucleotides: TGTGCCAGCAGCCCGGGGACACTACAAGAGACCCAGTACTTC. It specifies CASSPGTLQETQYF.

This clone occurred once. The gene calls are TRBV28 and TRBJ2-2; 8 bases match TRBD2. V gave up 6 bases and J gave up 7 bases; unmatched junction bases: 4. The CDR3 totals 13 residues. CDR1 and CDR2 from the germline V gene are MDHEN and SYDVKM. This CDR3 reads CASRKSGGGELFF. The CDR3 bases are TGTGCCAGCAGAAAAAGCGGGGGCGGGGAGCTGTTTTTT. Drawing the rest from reference TRBV28 and TRBJ2-2, the complete variable domain is DVKVTQSSRYLVKRTGEKVFLECVQDMDHENMFWYRQDPGLGLRLIYFSYDVKMKEKGDIPEGYSVSREKKERFSLILESASTNQTSMYLCASRKSGGGELFFGEGSRLTVL.

The rearrangement joins TRBV6-5 to TRBJ1-3, with 8 nucleotides matching TRBD1. V gave up 6 bases and J gave up 4 bases; unmatched junction bases: 5. Germline V lookup: CDR1 MNHEY, CDR2 SVGAGI. The CDR3 has 14 residues. The CDR3 loop is CASRLRGPGNTIYF. Here the CDR3 DNA reads TGTGCCAGCAGGCTCAGGGGGCCGGGAAACACCATATATTTT.

This chain uses TRBV30 with TRBJ1-1, with TRBD1 matching over 10 bases. The V gene end was trimmed by 0 bases and the J gene end by 6 bases; junction bases not matched to a gene: 4. CDR3 length: 14 residues. From germline, CDR1 is GTSNPN and CDR2 SVGIG (reference sequence). This CDR3 is CAWSVTGGYAEAFF. The CDR3 DNA is TGTGCCTGGAGTGTGACAGGGGGCTACGCTGAAGCTTTCTTT.

The chain combines TRBV20-1 with TRBJ2-3; 8 bases map to TRBD1. Germline CDR1 is DFQATT and CDR2 is SNEGSKA (reference sequence). J gave up 11 bases and V 5 bases, and 6 bases lay outside the gene matches. CDR3 length equals 11 residues. In DNA form, the CDR3 reads TGCAGTGCTTGGACAGGGACCGAGCAGTATTTT. Protein sequence: CSAWTGTEQYF.

The chain recombines TRBV7-9 with TRBJ1-1; 7 nucleotides align to TRBD1. Per germline, CDR1 SEHNR and CDR2 FQNEAQ (reference sequence). CDR3 length equals 15 residues. With 2 bases clipped from V and 1 base from J, the junction kept 4 bases outside the gene matches. CDR3 in amino acids: CASSLLEGANTEAFF. The CDR3 DNA reads as TGTGCCAGCAGCTTATTAGAGGGGGCGAACACTGAAGCTTTCTTT.

The CDR3 here is CASQHGLNTEAFF. CDR3 nucleotides: TGCGCCAGCCAACATGGGCTAAACACTGAAGCTTTCTTT. The V call is TRBV10-2, the J call TRBJ1-1, with D unclear. The germline V gene has CDR1 WSHSY and CDR2 SAAADI. Between the trimmed V and J ends, which lost 8 bases and 2 bases, there was a span of 12 bases. The CDR3 length is 13 residues.

The rearrangement uses TRBV5-4 and TRBJ1-3; a possible D gene is TRBD1 (6 bases). The V gene's germline CDR1 is SGHNT and CDR2 YYREEE (reference sequence). V lost 4 bases and J lost 0, with 8 bases in between. This CDR3 is built from 14 residues. The CDR3, as DNA: TGTGCCAGCAGCACAGGGAGCTCTGGAAACACCATATATTTT. This gives the protein CASSTGSSGNTIYF.

V gene TRBV4-1 combines with J gene TRBJ1-4, with a possible D match to TRBD1 (5 bases). The CDR3 spans 16 residues. Trimming shortened V by 3 bases and J by 6 bases, and 17 bases separated the two germline ends. Germline CDR1 MGHRA, CDR2 YSYEKL. CDR3 region: CASSQDPGLWDEKLFF. The CDR3 DNA is TGCGCCAGCAGCCAGGACCCGGGACTATGGGATGAAAAACTGTTTTTT.

This chain uses TRBV25-1 with TRBJ1-6, with 8 bases matching TRBD1. Germline trimming cut 7 bases from V and 10 bases from J; bases unmatched to any gene: 12. Germline-derived CDR1 and CDR2 are MGHDK and SYGVNS. CDR3 length equals 15 residues. CDR3 sequence (DNA): TGTGCCAGCAATGCTAAGGACAGGGTAGAATCACCCCTCCACTTT. This sequence encodes CASNAKDRVESPLHF.